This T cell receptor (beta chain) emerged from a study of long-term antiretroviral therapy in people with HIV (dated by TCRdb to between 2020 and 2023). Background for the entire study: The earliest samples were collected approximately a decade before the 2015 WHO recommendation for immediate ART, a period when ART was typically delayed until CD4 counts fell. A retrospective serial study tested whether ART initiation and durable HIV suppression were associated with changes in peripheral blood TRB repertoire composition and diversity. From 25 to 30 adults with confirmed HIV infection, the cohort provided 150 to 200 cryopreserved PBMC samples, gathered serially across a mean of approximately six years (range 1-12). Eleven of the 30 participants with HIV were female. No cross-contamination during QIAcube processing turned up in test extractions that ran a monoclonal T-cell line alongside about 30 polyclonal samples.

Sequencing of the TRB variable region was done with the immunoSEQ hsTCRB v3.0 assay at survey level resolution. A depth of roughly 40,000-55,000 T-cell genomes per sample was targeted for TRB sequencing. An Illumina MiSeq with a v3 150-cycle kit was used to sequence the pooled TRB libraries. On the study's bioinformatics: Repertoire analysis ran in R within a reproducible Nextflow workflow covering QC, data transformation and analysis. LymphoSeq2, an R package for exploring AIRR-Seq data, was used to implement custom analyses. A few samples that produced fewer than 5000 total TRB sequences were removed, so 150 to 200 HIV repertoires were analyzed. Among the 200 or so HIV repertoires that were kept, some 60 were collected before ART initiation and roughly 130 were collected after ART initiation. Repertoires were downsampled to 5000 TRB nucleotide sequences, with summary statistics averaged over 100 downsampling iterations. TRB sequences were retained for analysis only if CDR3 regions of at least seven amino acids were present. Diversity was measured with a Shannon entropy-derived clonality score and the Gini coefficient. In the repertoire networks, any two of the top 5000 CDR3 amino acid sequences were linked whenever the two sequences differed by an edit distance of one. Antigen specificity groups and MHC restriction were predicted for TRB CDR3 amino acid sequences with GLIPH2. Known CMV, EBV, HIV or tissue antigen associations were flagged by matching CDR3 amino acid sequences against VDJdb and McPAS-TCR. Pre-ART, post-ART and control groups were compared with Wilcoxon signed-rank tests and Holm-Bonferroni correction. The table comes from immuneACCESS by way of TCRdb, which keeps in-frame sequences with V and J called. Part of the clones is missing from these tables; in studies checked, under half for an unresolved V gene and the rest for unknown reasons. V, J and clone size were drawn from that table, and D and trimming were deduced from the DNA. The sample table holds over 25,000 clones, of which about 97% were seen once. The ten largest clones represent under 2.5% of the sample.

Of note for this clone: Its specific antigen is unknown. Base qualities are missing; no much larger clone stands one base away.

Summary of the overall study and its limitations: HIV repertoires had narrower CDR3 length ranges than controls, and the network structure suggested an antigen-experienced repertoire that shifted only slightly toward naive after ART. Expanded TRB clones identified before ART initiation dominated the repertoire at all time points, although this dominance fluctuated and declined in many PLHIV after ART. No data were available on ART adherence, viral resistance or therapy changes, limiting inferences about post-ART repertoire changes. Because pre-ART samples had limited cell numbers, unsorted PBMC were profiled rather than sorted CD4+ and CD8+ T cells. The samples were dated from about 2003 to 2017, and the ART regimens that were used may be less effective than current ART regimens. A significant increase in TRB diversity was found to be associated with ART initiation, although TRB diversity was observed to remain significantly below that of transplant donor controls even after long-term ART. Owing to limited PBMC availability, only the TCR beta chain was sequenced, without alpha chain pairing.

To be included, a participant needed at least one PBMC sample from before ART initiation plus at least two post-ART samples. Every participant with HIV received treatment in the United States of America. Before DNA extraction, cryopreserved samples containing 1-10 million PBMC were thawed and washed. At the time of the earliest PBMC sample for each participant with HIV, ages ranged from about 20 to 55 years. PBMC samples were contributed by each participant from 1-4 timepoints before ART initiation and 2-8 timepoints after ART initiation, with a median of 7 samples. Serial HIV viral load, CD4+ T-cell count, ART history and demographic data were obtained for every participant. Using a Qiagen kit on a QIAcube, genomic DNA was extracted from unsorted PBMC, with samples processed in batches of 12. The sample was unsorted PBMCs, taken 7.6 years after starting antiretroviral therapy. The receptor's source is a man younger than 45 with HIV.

The nucleotide sequence is given as TGTGCCTGGAGTGTACAAGGCGACGAGCAGTACTTC. Translation gives CAWSVQGDEQYF. This chain is built from TRBV30 and TRBJ2-7, with no confident D gene call. V is clipped by 0 bases and J by 5 bases, and the sequence between their germline boundaries is 8 bases long. CDR1 GTSNPN and CDR2 SVGIG are derived from the germline V gene (reference sequence). Including cysteine and phenylalanine, the CDR3 has 12 amino acids. Of the read, only the CDR3 DNA is kept; its 36 bases are in frame from base 1.